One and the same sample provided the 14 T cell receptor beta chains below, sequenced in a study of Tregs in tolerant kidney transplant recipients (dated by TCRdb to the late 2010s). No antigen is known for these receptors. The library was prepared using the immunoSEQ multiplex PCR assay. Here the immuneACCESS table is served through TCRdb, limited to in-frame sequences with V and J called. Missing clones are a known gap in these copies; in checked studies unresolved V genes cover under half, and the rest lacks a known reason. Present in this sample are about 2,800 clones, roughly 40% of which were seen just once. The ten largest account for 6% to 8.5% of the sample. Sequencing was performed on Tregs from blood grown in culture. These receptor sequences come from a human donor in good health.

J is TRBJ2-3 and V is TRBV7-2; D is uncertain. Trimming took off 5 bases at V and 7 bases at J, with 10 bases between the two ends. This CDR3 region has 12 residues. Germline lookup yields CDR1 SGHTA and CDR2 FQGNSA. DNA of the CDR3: TGTGCCAGCAGCGAACCTCTCTATACGCAGTATTTT. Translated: CASSEPLYTQYF.

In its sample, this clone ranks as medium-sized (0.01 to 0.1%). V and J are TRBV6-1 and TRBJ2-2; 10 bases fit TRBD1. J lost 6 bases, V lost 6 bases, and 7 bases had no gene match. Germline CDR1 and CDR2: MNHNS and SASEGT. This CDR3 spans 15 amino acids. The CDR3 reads CASRRQGARPGELFF. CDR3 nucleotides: TGTGCCAGCAGGCGACAGGGGGCGCGTCCCGGGGAGCTGTTTTTT.

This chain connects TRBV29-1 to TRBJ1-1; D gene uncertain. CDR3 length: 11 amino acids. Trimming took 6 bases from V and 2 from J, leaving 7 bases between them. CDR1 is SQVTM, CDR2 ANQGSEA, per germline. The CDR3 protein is CSVGKNTEAFF. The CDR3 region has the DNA TGCAGCGTCGGCAAAAACACTGAAGCTTTCTTT.

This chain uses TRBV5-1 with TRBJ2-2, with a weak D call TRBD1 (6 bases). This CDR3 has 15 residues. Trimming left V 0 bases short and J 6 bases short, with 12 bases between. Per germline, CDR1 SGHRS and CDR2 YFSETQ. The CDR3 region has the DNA TGCGCCAGCAGCTTGGGGGGGCGCCGGCCCGGGGAGCTGTTTTTT. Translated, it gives CASSLGGRRPGELFF.

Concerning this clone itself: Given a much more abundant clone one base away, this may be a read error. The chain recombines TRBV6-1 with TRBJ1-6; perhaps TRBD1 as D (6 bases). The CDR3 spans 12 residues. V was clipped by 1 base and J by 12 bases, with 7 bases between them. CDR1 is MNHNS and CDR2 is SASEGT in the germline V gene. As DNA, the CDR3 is TGTGCCAGCAGTGAAGTACAGGGACCCCTCCACTTT. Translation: CASSEVQGPLHF.

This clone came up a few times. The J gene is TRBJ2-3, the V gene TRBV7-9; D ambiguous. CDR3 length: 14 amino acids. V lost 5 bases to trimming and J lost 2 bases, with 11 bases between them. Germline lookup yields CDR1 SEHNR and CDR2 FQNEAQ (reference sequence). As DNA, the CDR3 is TGTGCCAGCAGCCCTGGGCTCCTCACAGATACGCAGTATTTT. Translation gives CASSPGLLTDTQYF.

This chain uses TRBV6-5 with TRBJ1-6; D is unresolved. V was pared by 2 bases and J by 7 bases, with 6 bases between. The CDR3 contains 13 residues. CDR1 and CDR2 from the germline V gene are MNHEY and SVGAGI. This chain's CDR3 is CASSYLQNSPLHF. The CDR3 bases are TGTGCCAGCAGTTACCTGCAGAATTCACCCCTCCACTTT.

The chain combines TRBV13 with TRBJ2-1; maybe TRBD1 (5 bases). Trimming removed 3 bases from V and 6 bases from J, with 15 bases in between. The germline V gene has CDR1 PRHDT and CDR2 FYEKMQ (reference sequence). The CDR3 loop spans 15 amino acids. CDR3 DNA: TGTGCCAGCAGCTTGAGACAGACCTCCCTCAATGAGCAGTTCTTC. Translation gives CASSLRQTSLNEQFF.

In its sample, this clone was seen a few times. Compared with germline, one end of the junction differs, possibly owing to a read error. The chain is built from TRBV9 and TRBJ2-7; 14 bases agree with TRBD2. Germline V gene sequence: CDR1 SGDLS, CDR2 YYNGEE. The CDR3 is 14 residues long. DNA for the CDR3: TGTGCCAGCAGCGCTACGCGGACTAGCGGGGGGATGAACTTC. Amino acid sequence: CASSATRTSGGMNF.

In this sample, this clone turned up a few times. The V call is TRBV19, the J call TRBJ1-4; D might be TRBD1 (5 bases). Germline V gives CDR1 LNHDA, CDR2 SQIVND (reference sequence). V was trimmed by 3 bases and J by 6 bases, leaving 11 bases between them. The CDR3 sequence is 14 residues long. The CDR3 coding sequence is TGTGCCAGTAGTATTGGCCAGGGCTATGAAAAACTGTTTTTT. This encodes CASSIGQGYEKLFF.

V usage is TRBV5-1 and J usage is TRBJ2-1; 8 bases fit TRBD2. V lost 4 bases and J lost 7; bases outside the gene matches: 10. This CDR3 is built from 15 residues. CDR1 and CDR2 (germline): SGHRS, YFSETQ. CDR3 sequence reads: CASSLSGIQSNEQFF. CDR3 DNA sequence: TGCGCCAGCAGCCTTAGCGGGATTCAGTCAAATGAGCAGTTCTTC.

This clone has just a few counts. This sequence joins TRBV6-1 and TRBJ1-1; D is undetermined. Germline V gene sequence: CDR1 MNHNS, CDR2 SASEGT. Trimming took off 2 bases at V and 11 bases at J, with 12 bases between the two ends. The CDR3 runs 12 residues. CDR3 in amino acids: CASSERRLRAFF. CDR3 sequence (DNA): TGTGCCAGCAGTGAAAGGAGGCTTAGGGCTTTCTTT.

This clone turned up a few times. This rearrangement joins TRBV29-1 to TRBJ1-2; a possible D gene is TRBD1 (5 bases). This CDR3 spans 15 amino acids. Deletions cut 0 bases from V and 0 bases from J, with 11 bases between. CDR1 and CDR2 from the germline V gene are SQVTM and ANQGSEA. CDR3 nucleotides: TGCAGCGTTGAAGACCACCAGGGTACTAACTATGGCTACACCTTC. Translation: CSVEDHQGTNYGYTF.

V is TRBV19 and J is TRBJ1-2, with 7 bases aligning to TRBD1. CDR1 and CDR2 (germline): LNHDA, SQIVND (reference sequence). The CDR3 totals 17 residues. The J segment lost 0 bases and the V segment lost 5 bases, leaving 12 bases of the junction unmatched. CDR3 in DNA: TGTGCCAGTAGTCCTTATGGACAGGTCCTGTCTAACTATGGCTACACCTTC. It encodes CASSPYGQVLSNYGYTF.